This T cell receptor (beta chain) was identified during a study of blood T cell repertoires in COVID-19. Study context: Acute-phase and convalescent COVID-19 samples originated in the United States, Italy and Spain. Sources were T cells, B-cell-depleted T cells, or PBMCs; the material itself was cDNA or gDNA.

In the source study's methods: Amplification from reference gene primers served as the basis for estimated nucleated cell counts. Profiling relied on immunoSEQ multiplex PCR, and the TCRdb table lists in-frame clones only, not all of them. The V and J calls and clone size were taken over from that table, and D and trimming were inferred from the DNA. The table records about 290,000 clones, around four fifths of them present only once. This clonotype originated in a woman aged 45 to 65 with active or convalescent COVID-19. The sequencing sample was made of peripheral blood.

CDR3 nucleotides: TGCGCCAGCGGCCGGACTAGCGGGGAATCTGGGGCCAACGTCCTGACTTTC. As protein: CASGRTSGESGANVLTF. V and J are TRBV4-1 and TRBJ2-6; 12 nucleotides match TRBD2. This CDR3 comprises 17 residues. Germline trimming cut 8 bases from V and 1 base from J; bases unmatched to any gene: 6. Germline assignment: CDR1 MGHRA and CDR2 YSYEKL.